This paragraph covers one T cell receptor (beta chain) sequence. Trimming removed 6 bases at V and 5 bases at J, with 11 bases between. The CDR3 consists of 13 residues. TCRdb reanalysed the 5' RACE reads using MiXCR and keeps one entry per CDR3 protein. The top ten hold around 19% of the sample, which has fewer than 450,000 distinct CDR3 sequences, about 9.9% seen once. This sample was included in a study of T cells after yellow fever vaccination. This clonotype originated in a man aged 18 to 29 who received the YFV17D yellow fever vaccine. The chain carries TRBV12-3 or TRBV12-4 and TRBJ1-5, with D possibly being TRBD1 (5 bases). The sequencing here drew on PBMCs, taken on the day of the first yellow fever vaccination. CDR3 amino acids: CASSRGVDQPQHF. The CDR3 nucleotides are TGTGCCAGCAGCAGAGGGGTTGATCAGCCCCAGCATTTT.